This T cell receptor (beta chain) was identified during a study of long-term antiretroviral therapy in people with HIV. There are 12 residues in the CDR3. The junction had 5 bases not matched to a gene; V was cut back by 8 bases and J by 6 bases. Germline-derived CDR1 and CDR2 are MNHNS and SASEGT. This clone is a singleton in its sample. Its antigen is as yet unknown. General study results and limits: It was not possible to obtain data on ART adherence, viral resistance or therapy changes.

Samples were assayed with immunoSEQ v3.0 at survey level. Some clones are missing from TCRdb's copy, which holds only in-frame ones; the method was immunoSEQ multiplex PCR. The sample holds about 17,000 clones; around 81% are singletons and the top ten take roughly 9%. This TCR derives from a man aged 50 or older with HIV. The input for sequencing was unsorted PBMCs, taken 0.3 years before starting antiretroviral therapy. This chain connects TRBV6-1 to TRBJ1-2, with 8 bases fitting TRBD1. CDR3 DNA sequence: TGTGCCAGCGACGAGACAGGGGATGGCTACACCTTC. Protein product: CASDETGDGYTF.